These 23 T cell receptor beta chains share one sample of origin, sequenced in a study of T cells expressing NK-cell markers. TCRdb derives one entry per CDR3 protein from the 5' RACE reads, leaving out DNA. The sample totals a few hundred thousand distinct CDR3 sequences. The sample was blood T cells: a sorted CD56 or NKG2C T cell subset, CD4+ or CD8+ T cells, or bulk PBMC T cells (not recorded which). Receptor source: a man aged 18 to 70 in good health.

The V call is TRBV7-2, the J call TRBJ2-3; as DNA is missing, the TRBD1 call by TCRdb cannot be tested. In germline, CDR1 is SGHTA, CDR2 FQGNSA. CDR3 length: 13 residues. The chain's CDR3 is CASSPRTPPTQYF.

The chain links TRBV20-1 to TRBJ1-5; no DNA is available, so the TRBD1 call from TCRdb remains unchecked. CDR1 DFQATT and CDR2 SNEGSKA come from the germline V gene (reference sequence). The CDR3 has 16 amino acids. CDR3 sequence reads: CSARVRPTGTPTPQHF.

V is TRBV11-2 and J is TRBJ1-2; without DNA, the TCRdb call of TRBD1 cannot be checked. Germline V gene sequence: CDR1 SGHAT, CDR2 FQNNGV. The CDR3 sequence is 14 residues long. This chain's CDR3 is CASSLGPGPYGYTF.

V gene TRBV6-1 combines with J gene TRBJ2-7; TCRdb selects TRBD2, and the lack of DNA leaves this call unchecked. The length of the CDR3 is 15 residues. CDR1 is MNHNS, CDR2 SASEGT, per germline. The CDR3 reads CASSNPRGTSYEQYF.

The CDR3 sequence is CASSVGPGQRGVYYEQYF. This chain joins TRBV9 and TRBJ2-7; TCRdb selects TRBD2, and the lack of DNA leaves this call unchecked. The CDR3 length is 18 residues. The V gene's germline CDR1 is SGDLS and CDR2 YYNGEE.

This sequence joins TRBV28 and TRBJ2-7; TCRdb proposes TRBD1, but this gene call is untestable without DNA. This CDR3 has 15 amino acids. Germline CDR1 reads MDHEN; CDR2 reads SYDVKM. The CDR3 sequence is CASSLSPRKSYEQYF. The complete variable domain, with remaining parts taken from reference TRBV28 and TRBJ2-7, reads DVKVTQSSRYLVKRTGEKVFLECVQDMDHENMFWYRQDPGLGLRLIYFSYDVKMKEKGDIPEGYSVSREKKERFSLILESASTNQTSMYLCASSLSPRKSYEQYFGPGTRLTVT.

The chain carries TRBV20-1 and TRBJ1-5; TCRdb's assignment of TRBD1 cannot be checked, as there is no DNA. The CDR3 is 14 amino acids. The germline CDR1 and CDR2 sequences are DFQATT and SNEGSKA (reference sequence). The CDR3 is CSAMGQGADQPQHF.

The chain is built from TRBV20-1 and TRBJ1-6. Per germline, CDR1 DFQATT and CDR2 SNEGSKA (reference sequence). CDR3 size: 13 residues. The CDR3 reads CSARERPDSPLHF.

This chain joins TRBV20-1 and TRBJ1-5; the D call of TRBD1 rests on TCRdb alone, since no DNA is present to check it. This CDR3 is built from 15 residues. Germline V CDR1 and CDR2: DFQATT, SNEGSKA (reference sequence). The CDR3 loop is CSAPLHRGAGQPQHF.

The rearrangement joins TRBV2 to TRBJ1-2; no DNA is available, so the TRBD1 call from TCRdb remains unchecked. The CDR3 is made up of 12 amino acids. Germline loops: CDR1 SNHLY, CDR2 FYNNEI. The CDR3 here is CASGAGLYGYTF.

This chain connects TRBV7-8 to TRBJ2-1; TCRdb's assignment of TRBD2 cannot be checked, as there is no DNA. Germline V gene lookup returns CDR1 SGHVS and CDR2 FQNEAQ. This CDR3 has 15 amino acids. CDR3 in amino acids: CASTIGGGGHNEQFF. Complete variable domain (other parts from reference TRBV7-8 and TRBJ2-1): GAGVSQSPRYKVAKRGQDVALRCDPISGHVSLFWYQQALGQGPEFLTYFQNEAQLDKSGLPSDRFFAERPEGSVSTLKIQRTQQEDSAVYLCASTIGGGGHNEQFFGPGTRLTVL.

This chain uses TRBV12-3 or TRBV12-4 with TRBJ2-1; checking the TCRdb D call of TRBD2 is not possible without DNA. The CDR3 extends over 15 amino acids. CDR3 amino acids: CASSFTGTTVREQFF.

This chain joins TRBV20-1 and TRBJ1-3; with no DNA, the TCRdb D assignment of TRBD1 cannot be verified. This CDR3 is 15 amino acids long. Germline V gene lookup returns CDR1 DFQATT and CDR2 SNEGSKA (reference sequence). The CDR3: CSARPGQGLGNTIYF.

This rearrangement joins TRBV7-9 to TRBJ2-7; TCRdb returns TRBD1, unconfirmable since there is no DNA. Germline values: CDR1 SEHNR, CDR2 FQNEAQ (reference sequence). The CDR3 spans 14 residues. The CDR3 region is CASEPPGRGIEQYF.

The rearrangement joins TRBV5-1 to TRBJ1-5; TCRdb returns TRBD1, unconfirmable since there is no DNA. Germline V gives CDR1 SGHRS, CDR2 YFSETQ. CDR3 length equals 15 residues. The CDR3 protein is CASSPGGTNNQPQHF.

This chain links TRBV10-3 with TRBJ2-7; the TCRdb call, TRBD1, lacks DNA for checking. Germline V CDR1 and CDR2: ENHRY, SYGVKD. CDR3 size: 15 residues. The CDR3 spells CAISEPTTGELEQYF.

The rearrangement uses TRBV11-2 and TRBJ2-3; TCRdb reports TRBD2, a call that lacks DNA to check it against. The CDR3 totals 17 residues. Germline V gives CDR1 SGHAT, CDR2 FQNNGV. The CDR3 loop is CASSRVERTRSTDTQYF.

The chain links TRBV20-1 to TRBJ1-5; the TCRdb call, TRBD1, lacks DNA for checking. Germline assignment: CDR1 DFQATT and CDR2 SNEGSKA (reference sequence). This CDR3 has 16 residues. The CDR3 is CSARSQGEKLGQPQHF.

This chain links TRBV7-3 with TRBJ2-3; there is no DNA to check the TCRdb D call of TRBD2. CDR1 and CDR2 (germline): SGHTA, FQGTGA. The CDR3 runs to 20 residues. The CDR3 is CASSLKAAGTSGGIADTQYF.

The chain has TRBV6-4 and TRBJ1-2; lacking DNA, the TRBD1 call made by TCRdb goes unchecked. This CDR3 is built from 13 residues. The germline V gene has CDR1 MRHNA and CDR2 SNTAGT. CDR3 region: CASGAGQGTGYTF.

The chain recombines TRBV7-8 with TRBJ2-6; checking the TCRdb D call of TRBD2 is not possible without DNA. The CDR3 consists of 15 residues. Germline CDR1 and CDR2: SGHVS and FQNEAQ. CDR3 amino acids: CASSPPSSGANVLTF.

The V and J genes are TRBV7-2 and TRBJ2-7; checking the TCRdb D call of TRBD1 is not possible without DNA. Germline V lookup: CDR1 SGHTA, CDR2 FQGNSA. CDR3 length equals 16 residues. CDR3: CASSFEGGRLNYEQYF.

This chain joins TRBV21-1 and TRBJ1-6; TCRdb names TRBD1, which stays unverified in the absence of DNA. TRBV21-1 is given as a pseudogene. The CDR3 length is 15 residues. CDR3 loop: CASSGGGTENSPLHF.